The 18 T cell receptor beta chains given below trace back to one sample, sequenced in a study of Ad26.COV2.S vaccination and SARS-CoV-2 variants. The treatment is: some 19 received Ad26.COV2.S at low or high dose, single or two shots; about 5 received placebo; per-sample allocation not given. Collection of the samples took place on day 63 after the first injection of vaccine or placebo. The assay was immunoSEQ multiplex PCR, and TCRdb's table has in-frame clones only and misses some. The sample has around 300,000 clones; less than 90% are singletons. Sequenced material: peripheral blood, taken in a trial of Ad26.COV2.S vaccine versus placebo. The source of these receptors is a person aged 18-60 years who received the Ad26.COV2.S COVID-19 vaccine or a placebo.

V and J are TRBV28 and TRBJ2-7; tentative D call: TRBD2 (6 bases). CDR1 is MDHEN and CDR2 is SYDVKM in the germline V gene. V was clipped by 3 bases and J by 4 bases, with 10 bases between them. The CDR3 contains 13 residues. In nucleotides, the CDR3 is TGTGCCAGCAGTTTGGGGGGACGGTACGAGCAGTACTTC. This encodes CASSLGGRYEQYF.

The chain has TRBV4-2 and TRBJ2-3, with 8 bases identical to TRBD2. CDR3 size: 17 residues. Germline CDR1 and CDR2: LGHNA and YNFKEQ. Trimming at V came to 0 bases and at J to 4 bases, leaving 9 bases not matched to a gene. Written as DNA, the CDR3 is TGTGCCAGCAGCCAAGACAACCCGGGGGGGCGTTCAGATACGCAGTATTTT. It encodes CASSQDNPGGRSDTQYF.

The chain carries TRBV11-2 and TRBJ2-2, with D perhaps TRBD1 (5 bases). V was pared by 8 bases and J by 6 bases, with 16 bases between. From germline, CDR1 is SGHAT and CDR2 FQNNGV. The CDR3 extends over 14 amino acids. CDR3 in amino acids: CASLSWQGAGELFF. The CDR3 DNA reads TGTGCCAGCTTGTCGTGGCAGGGTGCCGGGGAGCTGTTTTTT.

The J gene is TRBJ2-7, the V gene TRBV2; D may be TRBD1 or TRBD2 (5 bases each). The CDR3 is made up of 16 amino acids. CDR1 is SNHLY, CDR2 FYNNEI, per germline. Trimming removed 0 bases at V and 3 bases at J, with 15 bases between. This chain's CDR3 is CASSEAGPHPNYEQYF. The CDR3 bases are TGTGCCAGCAGTGAAGCGGGACCCCATCCGAACTACGAGCAGTACTTC. The full variable domain, rest sourced from reference TRBV2 and TRBJ2-7, is EPEVTQTPSHQVTQMGQEVILRCVPISNHLYFYWYRQILGQKVEFLVSFYNNEISEKSEIFDDQFSVERPDGSNFTLKIRSTKLEDSAMYFCASSEAGPHPNYEQYFGPGTRLTVT.

The V and J genes are TRBV6-5 and TRBJ2-1; a weak D match, TRBD2 (6 bases). The CDR3 sequence is 14 residues long. Germline CDR1 and CDR2: MNHEY and SVGAGI. Trimming shortened V by 8 bases and J by 8 bases, and 19 bases separated the two germline ends. In DNA, the CDR3 is TGTGCCAGCTTTTTATCCGGGGGTAGGGATGAGCAGTTCTTC. Translating gives CASFLSGGRDEQFF.

The chain links TRBV9 to TRBJ1-1; D not certain. Germline V gene sequence: CDR1 SGDLS, CDR2 YYNGEE. CDR3 length: 13 amino acids. V was pared by 0 bases and J by 4 bases, with 7 bases between. The CDR3 loop is CASSVEVSTEAFF. CDR3 in DNA: TGTGCCAGCAGCGTAGAGGTTAGCACTGAAGCTTTCTTT.

The genes are TRBV18 and TRBJ1-5; no reliable D call. With 3 bases removed from V and 4 bases from J, the gap between germline ends came to 13 bases. CDR1 is KGHSH and CDR2 is LQKENI in the germline V gene. CDR3 length: 15 residues. The CDR3, as DNA: TGTGCCAGCTCACCCCCCACCCGACATAATCAGCCCCAGCATTTT. This codes for CASSPPTRHNQPQHF.

V gene TRBV19 combines with J gene TRBJ1-6, with D unresolved. V was cut by 6 bases and J by 2 bases, with 14 bases left in between. The CDR3 runs 16 residues. Germline CDR1 reads LNHDA; CDR2 reads SQIVND (reference sequence). The CDR3 spells CASRPNWETYNSPLHF. In nucleotides, the CDR3 is TGTGCCAGTAGACCCAACTGGGAGACCTATAATTCACCCCTCCACTTT.

The chain couples TRBV4-2 to TRBJ1-1; D gene uncertain. Trimming removed 0 bases from V and 1 base from J, with 9 bases in between. Germline CDR1 LGHNA, CDR2 YNFKEQ. The CDR3 consists of 15 residues. The DNA for the CDR3 is TGTGCCAGCAGCCAAGACTCGGCTACGAACACTGAAGCTTTCTTT. This gives the protein CASSQDSATNTEAFF.

The V gene is TRBV28, the J gene TRBJ2-1; the D is unclear. With 7 bases removed from V and 0 bases from J, the gap between germline ends came to 10 bases. This CDR3 is built from 14 residues. CDR1 and CDR2 from the germline V gene are MDHEN and SYDVKM. Here the CDR3 reads CASKESSSYNEQFF. CDR3 nucleotide sequence: TGTGCCAGCAAAGAGTCGAGCTCCTACAATGAGCAGTTCTTC.

The V gene is TRBV27, the J gene TRBJ2-7, with D uncertain. V lost 5 bases and J 0 bases, leaving 8 bases between the germline ends. Germline CDR1 reads MNHEY; CDR2 reads SMNVEV (reference sequence). The CDR3 runs to 13 residues. CDR3 amino acids: CASSEIHSYEQYF. DNA of the CDR3: TGTGCCAGCAGTGAGATCCACTCCTACGAGCAGTACTTC.

This chain joins TRBV9 and TRBJ2-1; unclear D gene. This CDR3 is 14 amino acids long. In germline, CDR1 is SGDLS, CDR2 YYNGEE. Trimming removed 4 bases from V and 0 bases from J, with 8 bases in between. CDR3 sequence reads: CASSLHSSYNEQFF. DNA for the CDR3: TGTGCCAGCAGCCTTCACAGCTCCTACAATGAGCAGTTCTTC.

V usage is TRBV7-2 and J usage is TRBJ2-7; D could derive from TRBD1 or TRBD2 (6 bases each). With 5 bases removed from V and 9 bases from J, the gap between germline ends came to 20 bases. Germline CDR1 SGHTA, CDR2 FQGNSA. This CDR3 is built from 14 residues. CDR3 residues: CASSAGLGKGGQYF. The CDR3 DNA reads TGTGCCAGCAGCGCGGGGCTGGGGAAAGGGGGGCAGTACTTC.

The chain uses TRBV18 and TRBJ1-2; D not certain. The CDR3 is 15 residues long. With 3 bases removed from V and 1 base from J, the gap between germline ends came to 12 bases. Germline CDR1 reads KGHSH; CDR2 reads LQKENI. CDR3 residues: CASSPMDGVNYGYTF. CDR3 nucleotides: TGTGCCAGCTCACCCATGGACGGGGTTAACTATGGCTACACCTTC. Filled out from reference TRBV18 and TRBJ1-2, the complete variable domain reads NAGVMQNPRHLVRRRGQEARLRCSPMKGHSHVYWYRQLPEEGLKFMVYLQKENIIDESGMPKERFSAEFPKEGPSILRIQQVVRGDSAAYFCASSPMDGVNYGYTFGSGTRLTVV.

The V gene is TRBV7-2, the J gene TRBJ1-6; D call uncertain. This CDR3 contains 12 residues. Trimming stripped 8 bases from V and 8 bases from J, with 10 bases between. Per germline, CDR1 SGHTA and CDR2 FQGNSA. The CDR3 sequence is CASSRTDSPLHF. In DNA form, the CDR3 reads TGTGCCAGCTCCCGGACCGATTCACCCCTCCACTTT.

CDR3 nucleotides: TGTGCCAGCAGTTCCACCGGGACAGGGGGCCAAGAGACCCAGTACTTC. Translated, it gives CASSSTGTGGQETQYF. The chain links TRBV27 to TRBJ2-5, with 11 positions matching TRBD1. CDR3 length: 16 residues. V lost 4 bases, J lost 1 base, and 5 bases stayed unmatched. The germline CDR1 and CDR2 sequences are MNHEY and SMNVEV (reference sequence).

The rearrangement joins TRBV5-1 to TRBJ1-1; no clear D. The CDR3 is made up of 13 amino acids. Trimming removed 4 bases at V and 0 bases at J, with 7 bases between. The germline CDR1 and CDR2 sequences are SGHRS and YFSETQ. CDR3 in DNA: TGCGCCAGCAGCCGGACGGTGAACACTGAAGCTTTCTTT. Translating gives CASSRTVNTEAFF.

The chain links TRBV9 to TRBJ2-1, with TRBD1 as a possible D gene (5 bases). The germline CDR1 and CDR2 sequences are SGDLS and YYNGEE. The CDR3 contains 15 residues. V lost 2 bases to trimming and J lost 2 bases, with 11 bases between them. CDR3 residues: CASSVLRGPYNEQFF. CDR3 in DNA: TGTGCCAGCAGCGTCCTTAGGGGCCCCTACAATGAGCAGTTCTTC.